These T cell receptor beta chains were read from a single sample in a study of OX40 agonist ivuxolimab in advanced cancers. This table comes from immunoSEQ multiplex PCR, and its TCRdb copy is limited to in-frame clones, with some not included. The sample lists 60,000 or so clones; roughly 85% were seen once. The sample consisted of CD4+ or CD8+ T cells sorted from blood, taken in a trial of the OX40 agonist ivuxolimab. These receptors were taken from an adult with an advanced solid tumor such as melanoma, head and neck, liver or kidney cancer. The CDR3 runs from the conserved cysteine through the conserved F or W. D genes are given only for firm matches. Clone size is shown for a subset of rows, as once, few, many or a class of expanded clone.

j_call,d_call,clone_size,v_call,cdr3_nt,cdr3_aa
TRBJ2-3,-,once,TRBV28,TGTGCCAGCCCCCCGGGGGCGCAGGCAAGCACAGATACGCAGTATTTT,CASPPGAQASTDTQYF
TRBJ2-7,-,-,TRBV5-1,TGCGCCAGCTCGGGGGTAATCTCCTACGAGCAGTACTTC,CASSGVISYEQYF
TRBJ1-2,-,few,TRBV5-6,TGTGCCAGCAGCCCGCCACCTCAGGTTAACGGACTATATGGCTACACCTTC,CASSPPPQVNGLYGYTF
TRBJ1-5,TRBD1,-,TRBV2,TGTGCCAGCAGTGAAGTTAGACAGGGAAATCAGCCCCAGCATTTT,CASSEVRQGNQPQHF
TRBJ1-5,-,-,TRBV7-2,TGTGCCAGCAGCTCGACAGGAGATTCGCGGAATCAGCCCCAGCATTTT,CASSSTGDSRNQPQHF
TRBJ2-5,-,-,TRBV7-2,TGTGCCAGCAGCTTAGCGCCACAGGGAGGAGAGACCCAGTACTTC,CASSLAPQGGETQYF
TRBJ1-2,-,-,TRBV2,TGTGCCAGCAAGGGGGATGGCTATGGCTACACCTTC,CASKGDGYGYTF
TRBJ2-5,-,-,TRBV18,TGTGCCAGCTCACCACGCAATAGGGAAGAGACCCAGTACTTC,CASSPRNREETQYF
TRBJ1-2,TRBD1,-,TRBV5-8,TGTGCCAGCAGCCCGGACAGGGGAACCTATGGCTACACCTTC,CASSPDRGTYGYTF
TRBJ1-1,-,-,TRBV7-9,TGTGCCAGCAGCTTAAGGATAGATAGTGAAGCTTTCTTT,CASSLRIDSEAFF
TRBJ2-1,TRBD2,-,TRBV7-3,TGTGCCAGCAGCAATTTCAGGGAGGGTGAGCAGTTCTTC,CASSNFREGEQFF
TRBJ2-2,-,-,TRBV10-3,TGTGCCATCAGTGGCGACGCGTCGTTCACCGGGGAGCTGTTTTTT,CAISGDASFTGELFF
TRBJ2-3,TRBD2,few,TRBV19,TGTGCCAGTAGTATGGACGCGTTCGGTTTAGCGGGGGGTCCAGATACGCAGTATTTT,CASSMDAFGLAGGPDTQYF
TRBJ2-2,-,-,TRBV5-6,TGTGCCAGCAGCCTTCAGGGTTCGGCCACCGGGGAGCTGTTTTTT,CASSLQGSATGELFF
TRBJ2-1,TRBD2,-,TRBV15,TGTGCCACCAGCAGGGGGACTACCGCTATGAATGAGCAGTTCTTC,CATSRGTTAMNEQFF
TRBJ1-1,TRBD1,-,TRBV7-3,TGTGCCAGCAGCGAGGGACAGGGACTGAACACTGAAGCTTTCTTT,CASSEGQGLNTEAFF
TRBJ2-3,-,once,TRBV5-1,TGCGCCAGCAGTCCGACCCCAGGGGAAAAGACAGATACGCAGTATTTT,CASSPTPGEKTDTQYF
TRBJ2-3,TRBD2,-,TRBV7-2,TGTGCCAGCTCAGGGACTAGCGGGGGGGCATTGTATTCGACAGATACGCAGTATTTT,CASSGTSGGALYSTDTQYF
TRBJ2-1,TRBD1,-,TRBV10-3,TGTGCCATCAGTGCCCGTTCCAGGGGGCATGGGGATGAGCAGTTCTTC,CAISARSRGHGDEQFF
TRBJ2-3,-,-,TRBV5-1,TGCGCCAGCAGCTTGTTTTCCCAGGGTGGGAAAGATACGCAGTATTTT,CASSLFSQGGKDTQYF
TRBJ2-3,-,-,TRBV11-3,TGTGCCAGCAGCTTAGGCTACGACACAGATACGCAGTATTTT,CASSLGYDTDTQYF
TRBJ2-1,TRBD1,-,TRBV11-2,TGTGCCAGCAGCCCGAACCCGACAGGGGTCAATGAGCAGTTCTTC,CASSPNPTGVNEQFF
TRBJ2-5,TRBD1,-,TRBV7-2,TGTGCCAGCAGCTTACGGCAGGGGGCGACTGGTGAGACCCAGTACTTC,CASSLRQGATGETQYF
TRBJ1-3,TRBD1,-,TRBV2,TGTGCCAGCAGTGAATTCCGGGACAGGTTCACCATATATTTT,CASSEFRDRFTIYF
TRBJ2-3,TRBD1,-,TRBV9,TGTGCCAGCAGCATCATCGGACAGGGAGATACGCAGTATTTT,CASSIIGQGDTQYF
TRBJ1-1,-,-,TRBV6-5,TGTGCCGCCACGACAGAAACTAACACTGAAGCTTTCTTT,CAATTETNTEAFF
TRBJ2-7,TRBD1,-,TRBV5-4,TGTGCCAGCAGCTTGGGACAGGGGGCGGCTCTCTACGAGCAGTACTTC,CASSLGQGAALYEQYF
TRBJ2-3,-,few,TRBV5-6,TGTGCCAGCAGCTTGTTCCACAGCCTAACCGATACGCAGTATTTT,CASSLFHSLTDTQYF
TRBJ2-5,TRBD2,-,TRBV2,TGTGCCAGCGGATGGCAAGCGGGGAGCCAAGAGACCCAGTACTTC,CASGWQAGSQETQYF
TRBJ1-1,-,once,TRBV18,TGTGCCAGCTCACCTACGGGAAATTCGAACACTGAAGCTTTCTTT,CASSPTGNSNTEAFF
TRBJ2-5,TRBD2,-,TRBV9,TGTGCCAGCAGCCCCCTCGGACTAGCGGAAGAGACCCAGTACTTC,CASSPLGLAEETQYF
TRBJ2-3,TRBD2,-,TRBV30,TGTGCCTGGTGGACTAGCGGACGCACAGATACGCAGTATTTT,CAWWTSGRTDTQYF